The present T cell receptor beta chain was sequenced within a study of blood T cells in healthy people across ages. With a J-beta primer mix and a sample-barcoded 5' primer, a second PCR ran about 7 to 12 cycles. A template-switch adaptor that had 12 random nucleotides put a tag on each cDNA molecule. In TCRdb, the 5' RACE reads were re-called with MiXCR into one record per CDR3 protein. The sample includes about 680,000 distinct CDR3 sequences, approximately 50% of them seen just once. V lost 4 bases, J lost 3 bases, and 9 bases lay in between. Germline assignment: CDR1 LGHDT and CDR2 YNNKEL (reference sequence). The CDR3 has 13 residues.

The receptor was derived from a woman in her sixties in good health. V gene TRBV3-1 combines with J gene TRBJ1-1, with D possibly TRBD1 on 6 matching bases. Sequenced input: blood. The CDR3 is CASSRTDYTEAFF. CDR3 DNA sequence: TGTGCCAGCAGCCGGACAGACTACACTGAAGCTTTCTTT.